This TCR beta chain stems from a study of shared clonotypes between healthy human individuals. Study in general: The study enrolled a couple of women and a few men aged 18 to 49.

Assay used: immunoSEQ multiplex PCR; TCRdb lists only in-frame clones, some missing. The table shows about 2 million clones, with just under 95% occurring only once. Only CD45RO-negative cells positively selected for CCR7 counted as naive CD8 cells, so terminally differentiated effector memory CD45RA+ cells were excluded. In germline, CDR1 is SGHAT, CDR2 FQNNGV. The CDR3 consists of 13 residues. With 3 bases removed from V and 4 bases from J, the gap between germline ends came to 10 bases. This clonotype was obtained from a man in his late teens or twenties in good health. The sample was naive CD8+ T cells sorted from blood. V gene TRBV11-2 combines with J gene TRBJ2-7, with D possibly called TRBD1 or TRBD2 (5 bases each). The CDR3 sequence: CASSLIGGYEQYF. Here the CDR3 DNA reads TGTGCCAGCAGCTTGATTGGGGGATACGAGCAGTACTTC.